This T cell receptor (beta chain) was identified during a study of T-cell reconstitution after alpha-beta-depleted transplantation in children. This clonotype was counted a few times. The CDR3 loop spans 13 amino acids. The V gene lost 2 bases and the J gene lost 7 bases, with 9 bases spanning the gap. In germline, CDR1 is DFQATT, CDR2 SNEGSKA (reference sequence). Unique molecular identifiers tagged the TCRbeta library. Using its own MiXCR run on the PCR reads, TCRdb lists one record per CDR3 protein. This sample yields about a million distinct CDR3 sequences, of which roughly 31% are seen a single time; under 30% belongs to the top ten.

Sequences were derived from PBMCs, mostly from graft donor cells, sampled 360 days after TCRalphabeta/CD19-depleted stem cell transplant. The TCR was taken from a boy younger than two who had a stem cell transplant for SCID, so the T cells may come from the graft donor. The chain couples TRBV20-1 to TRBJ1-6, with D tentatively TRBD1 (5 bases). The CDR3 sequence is CSARQGRNSPLHF. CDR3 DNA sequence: TGCAGTGCTAGACAGGGAAGGAATTCACCCCTCCACTTT.